A selection of T cell receptor beta chains follows, all from one sample in a study of CD8 T cells in Susac syndrome. Each CDR3 protein is one row after TCRdb ran MiXCR on the immunoSEQ multiplex PCR reads. Here the sample spans 150,000 to 200,000 distinct CDR3 sequences, about 94% being singletons. Sequencing used CD4+ T cells from PBMCs. These receptors all come from a human donor in good health. Each CDR3 is given with its conserved first and last residue. Fields, in order: CDR3 length, D gene, V gene, J gene, CDR3 DNA, CDR3 protein. A D gene is named only where the DNA matches it firmly.

len: 14; d_gene: NA; v_gene: TRBV30; j_gene: TRBJ1-5; CDR3nt: TGTGCCTGGAGCCTGACTCCCCGCGGACAGCCCCAGCATTTT; CDR3aa: CAWSLTPRGQPQHF
len: 13; d_gene: NA; v_gene: TRBV29-1; j_gene: TRBJ2-3; CDR3nt: TGCAGCGTTGACGGGGGGCACGCAGATACGCAGTATTTT; CDR3aa: CSVDGGHADTQYF
len: 14; d_gene: TRBD1; v_gene: TRBV29-1; j_gene: TRBJ1-1; CDR3nt: TGCAGCGTTGCCCCTCGGACAGGGAACACTGAAGCTTTCTTT; CDR3aa: CSVAPRTGNTEAFF
len: 13; d_gene: NA; v_gene: TRBV9; j_gene: TRBJ2-3; CDR3nt: TGTGCCAGCAGCGTATCGATCACAGATACGCAGTATTTT; CDR3aa: CASSVSITDTQYF
len: 12; d_gene: NA; v_gene: TRBV2; j_gene: TRBJ2-5; CDR3nt: TGTGCCAGCAGGGAGGAGGGAGAGACCCAGTACTTC; CDR3aa: CASREEGETQYF
len: 13; d_gene: NA; v_gene: TRBV9; j_gene: TRBJ1-4; CDR3nt: TGTGCCAGCAGCGTAGAAGTTAATGAAAAACTGTTTTTT; CDR3aa: CASSVEVNEKLFF
len: 15; d_gene: TRBD1; v_gene: TRBV4-3; j_gene: TRBJ1-2; CDR3nt: TGCGCCAGCAGCCATGGACAGGGGGAGGGCTATGGCTACACCTTC; CDR3aa: CASSHGQGEGYGYTF
len: 13; d_gene: NA; v_gene: TRBV20-1; j_gene: TRBJ2-7; CDR3nt: TGCAGTGCCCGTCTCGGGGTTACCTACGAGCAGTACTTC; CDR3aa: CSARLGVTYEQYF
len: 13; d_gene: NA; v_gene: TRBV28; j_gene: TRBJ1-4; CDR3nt: TGTGCCAGCATCACCCCCGGGACTGAAAAACTGTTTTTT; CDR3aa: CASITPGTEKLFF
len: 14; d_gene: NA; v_gene: TRBV4-3; j_gene: TRBJ2-3; CDR3nt: TGCGCCAGCAGCCAAGCCAGGTGGCGGGATACGCAGTATTTT; CDR3aa: CASSQARWRDTQYF
len: 12; d_gene: TRBD1; v_gene: TRBV29-1; j_gene: TRBJ2-7; CDR3nt: TGCAGCGTTGCGGACAGGGAAACGAAGCAGTACTTC; CDR3aa: CSVADRETKQYF
len: 15; d_gene: NA; v_gene: TRBV7-2; j_gene: TRBJ2-1; CDR3nt: TGTGCCAGCAGCTTAGTCGAGCCCGGGCGGAATGAGCAGTTCTTC; CDR3aa: CASSLVEPGRNEQFF
len: 12; d_gene: NA; v_gene: TRBV29-1; j_gene: TRBJ2-1; CDR3nt: TGCAGCGTTGTTAGCTCGCACAATGAGCAGTTCTTC; CDR3aa: CSVVSSHNEQFF
len: 13; d_gene: TRBD1; v_gene: TRBV29-1; j_gene: TRBJ1-5; CDR3nt: TGCAGCGTGGCTACAGGGGGCAATCAGCCCCAGCATTTT; CDR3aa: CSVATGGNQPQHF
len: 15; d_gene: TRBD2; v_gene: TRBV5-4; j_gene: TRBJ2-5; CDR3nt: TGTGCCAGCAGCTTAGGAATAGCGGGGGAAGAGACCCAGTACTTC; CDR3aa: CASSLGIAGEETQYF
len: 14; d_gene: NA; v_gene: TRBV29-1; j_gene: TRBJ2-5; CDR3nt: TGCAGCGTTGTCGGAGGGTCCTTCCAAGAGACCCAGTACTTC; CDR3aa: CSVVGGSFQETQYF
len: 13; d_gene: NA; v_gene: TRBV4-3; j_gene: TRBJ2-5; CDR3nt: TGCGCCAGCAGCCAAGTACGCATGGGGACCCAGTACTTC; CDR3aa: CASSQVRMGTQYF
len: 17; d_gene: TRBD2; v_gene: TRBV12-3/TRBV12-4; j_gene: TRBJ2-3; CDR3nt: TGTGCCAGCAGCCCCCTAGCGGGGGCCGACGGGGCAGATACGCAGTATTTT; CDR3aa: CASSPLAGADGADTQYF
len: 12; d_gene: NA; v_gene: TRBV2; j_gene: TRBJ1-2; CDR3nt: TGTGCCAGCAGGCGTTTGAACTATGGCTACACCTTC; CDR3aa: CASRRLNYGYTF
len: 17; d_gene: NA; v_gene: TRBV3-1; j_gene: TRBJ2-5; CDR3nt: TGTGCCAGCAGCCAAGAAGGAGGAGGCGGGGTGGGGGAGACCCAGTACTTC; CDR3aa: CASSQEGGGGVGETQYF
len: 14; d_gene: TRBD1; v_gene: TRBV4-3; j_gene: TRBJ1-4; CDR3nt: TGCGCCAGCAGAGGACAGGGGGTGGGTGAAAAACTGTTTTTT; CDR3aa: CASRGQGVGEKLFF